These 29 T cell receptor beta chains originate from one sample sequenced in a study of T cell responses to AZD1222 COVID-19 vaccine. The data were produced by immunoSEQ multiplex PCR, yet TCRdb's version contains in-frame clones alone and is incomplete. In the table there are approximately 130,000 clones, around nine tenths of which are singletons. Sequenced material: peripheral blood, taken on day 0 of MenACWY control vaccination. Receptors were obtained from an adult in good health.

The chain employs TRBV5-1 and TRBJ2-5; TRBD2 matches 15 bases. The CDR3 is made up of 18 amino acids. Looked up from germline, CDR1 is SGHRS and CDR2 is YFSETQ. V was clipped by 4 bases and J by 2 bases; unmatched bases: 9. The CDR3 here is CASSPGGLAGGGQETQYF. CDR3 coding DNA: TGCGCCAGCAGCCCAGGGGGACTAGCGGGAGGAGGGCAAGAGACCCAGTACTTC.

J is TRBJ1-5 and V is TRBV5-1, with D perhaps matching TRBD1 (5 bases). This CDR3 comprises 21 residues. Deletions cut 3 bases from V and 1 base from J, with 29 bases between. Germline V gives CDR1 SGHRS, CDR2 YFSETQ. In nucleotides, the CDR3 is TGCGCCAGCAGCTGGTCACGGAATTTCCCCGGGGCCACAACGAGCAATCAGCCCCAGCATTTT. This codes for CASSWSRNFPGATTSNQPQHF.

This rearrangement joins TRBV6-5 to TRBJ2-1; 11 nucleotides agree with TRBD2. The CDR3 length is 14 residues. Germline CDR1 is MNHEY and CDR2 is SVGAGI. V was clipped by 5 bases and J by 11 bases; unmatched bases: 8. CDR3 nucleotides: TGTGCCAGCAGTCCTAGCGGGAGGCCCCAGAAGCAGTTCTTC. This sequence encodes CASSPSGRPQKQFF.

This chain connects TRBV3-1 (or the pseudogene TRBV3-2) to TRBJ1-1, with D possibly being TRBD1 (6 bases). Germline CDR1 LGHDT, CDR2 YNNKEL (reference sequence). V was trimmed by 4 bases and J by 4 bases, leaving 16 bases between them. There are 15 residues in the CDR3. The CDR3 is CASSLARGLGTEAFF. As DNA, the CDR3 is TGTGCCAGCAGCCTTGCTAGGGGGTTAGGCACTGAAGCTTTCTTT.

J is TRBJ2-5 and V is TRBV6-5; 7 nucleotides align to TRBD2. CDR1 and CDR2 (germline): MNHEY, SVGAGI. This CDR3 comprises 15 residues. Losses at the gene ends were 5 bases for V and 2 bases for J; bases not matched to a gene: 8. Here the CDR3 DNA reads TGTGCCAGCAGTATCTCCGGGGGAGGGCAAGAGACCCAGTACTTC. Its protein product is CASSISGGGQETQYF.

The gene calls are TRBV27 and TRBJ1-2; weak D call: TRBD1 (5 bases). The CDR3 totals 16 residues. The germline V and J ends were trimmed by 6 bases and 8 bases, with 25 bases remaining between them. CDR1 is MNHEY and CDR2 is SMNVEV in the germline V gene (reference sequence). In DNA form, the CDR3 reads TGTGCCAGCAGCAAACTACCGGGGCATCTTCCCGGAGGCTACACCTTC. It translates to CASSKLPGHLPGGYTF.

Here the CDR3 reads CASPPNTGGCGYTF. Here the CDR3 DNA reads TGCGCCAGCCCTCCCAACACAGGGGGCTGTGGCTACACCTTC. This chain uses TRBV5-1 with TRBJ1-2, with 9 nucleotides matching TRBD1. With 7 bases clipped from V and 7 bases from J, the junction kept 11 bases outside the gene matches. The germline CDR1 and CDR2 sequences are SGHRS and YFSETQ. This CDR3 contains 14 residues.

V is TRBV6-2 or TRBV6-3 and J is TRBJ2-1; D not certain. Germline V gives CDR1 MNHEY, CDR2 SVGEGT. With 5 bases removed from V and 5 bases from J, the gap between germline ends came to 16 bases. This CDR3 spans 15 amino acids. CDR3 loop: CASSVRLLRDNEQFF. CDR3 DNA: TGTGCCAGCAGTGTCAGGCTACTTCGGGACAATGAGCAGTTCTTC.

The V gene is TRBV12-3 or TRBV12-4, the J gene TRBJ1-5; D is possibly TRBD1 (6 bases). CDR3 length: 12 amino acids. V dropped 8 bases and J dropped 5 bases, with 10 bases sitting between them. The CDR3 region is CASGRGYQPQHF. The CDR3 DNA reads as TGTGCCAGCGGCAGGGGTTATCAGCCCCAGCATTTT.

V is TRBV15 and J is TRBJ2-6, with TRBD2 as a possible D gene (5 bases). From germline, CDR1 is LNHNV and CDR2 YYDKDF (reference sequence). V lost 0 bases and J lost 0, with 9 bases in between. The CDR3 has 17 residues. The CDR3 sequence is CATSRDRRSSGANVLTF. The CDR3 nucleotides read TGTGCCACCAGCAGAGATCGGAGGAGCTCTGGGGCCAACGTCCTGACTTTC.

This rearrangement joins TRBV2 to TRBJ1-2; TRBD1 matches 8 bases. The CDR3 spans 13 residues. Germline V gene lookup returns CDR1 SNHLY and CDR2 FYNNEI. V lost 6 bases to trimming and J lost 8 bases; unmatched junction nucleotides: 8. CDR3 sequence reads: CASRDGQGGGYTF. For the CDR3, the DNA is TGTGCCAGCAGGGATGGACAGGGAGGGGGCTACACCTTC.

V gene TRBV27 combines with J gene TRBJ1-2, with a weak D call TRBD1 (6 bases). The CDR3 loop spans 13 amino acids. Trimming removed 7 bases at V and 5 bases at J, with 14 bases between. The germline V gene has CDR1 MNHEY and CDR2 SMNVEV (reference sequence). Here the CDR3 reads CASKWGGVYGYTF. CDR3 bases: TGTGCCAGCAAATGGGGGGGCGTATATGGCTACACCTTC.

The chain uses TRBV21-1 and TRBJ2-5. TRBV21-1 is described as a pseudogene. The CDR3 sequence is 19 residues long. In nucleotides, the CDR3 is TGTGCCAGCAGCCTAGCTTGGAGGGCCCAGGGGCCGTACCAAGAGACCCAGTACTTC. This codes for CASSLAWRAQGPYQETQYF.

The V and J genes are TRBV7-9 and TRBJ1-1, with TRBD1 identical over 7 bases. CDR1 and CDR2 (germline): SEHNR, FQNEAQ (reference sequence). V shed 5 bases, J shed 0 bases, and the junction held 9 bases outside the gene matches. The CDR3 runs 16 residues. The CDR3 is CASSVGRGGLNTEAFF. CDR3 coding DNA: TGTGCCAGCAGCGTTGGCAGGGGGGGACTGAACACTGAAGCTTTCTTT. The whole variable domain, filled in from reference TRBV7-9 and TRBJ1-1, reads DTGVSQNPRHKITKRGQNVTFRCDPISEHNRLYWYRQTLGQGPEFLTYFQNEAQLEKSRLLSDRFSAERPKGSFSTLEIQRTEQGDSAMYLCASSVGRGGLNTEAFFGQGTRLTVV.

This clone showed up just a few times. The rearrangement uses TRBV7-2 and TRBJ2-7, with D perhaps TRBD2 (6 bases). V was cut by 1 base and J by 6 bases, with 13 bases left in between. Looked up from germline, CDR1 is SGHTA and CDR2 is FQGNSA. The CDR3 totals 14 residues. The CDR3 protein is CASSLVGGGSEQYF. The CDR3 DNA sequence: TGTGCCAGCAGCTTAGTAGGTGGGGGGAGCGAGCAGTACTTC.

The chain combines TRBV11-3 with TRBJ2-7; 7 bases map to TRBD2. This CDR3 has 13 amino acids. Germline assignment: CDR1 SGHNT and CDR2 YENEEA. V lost 5 bases, J lost 3 bases, and 4 bases stayed unmatched. The CDR3 DNA follows: TGTGCCAGCAGCAGCGGGAATGTCTACGAGCAGTACTTC. This codes for CASSSGNVYEQYF. Together with reference TRBV11-3 and TRBJ2-7, the CDR3 gives the full variable domain: EAGVVQSPRYKIIEKKQPVAFWCNPISGHNTLYWYLQNLGQGPELLIRYENEEAVDDSQLPKDRFSAERLKGVDSTLKIQPAELGDSAVYLCASSSGNVYEQYFGPGTRLTVT.

The rearrangement joins TRBV4-3 to TRBJ2-1, with TRBD1 identical over 7 bases. The CDR3 is 15 residues long. V gave up 0 bases and J gave up 8 bases; unmatched junction bases: 7. Germline V gene lookup returns CDR1 LGHNA and CDR2 YSLEER. DNA for the CDR3: TGCGCCAGCAGCCAAGAATACAGGGGTATCGATGAGCAGTTCTTC. This codes for CASSQEYRGIDEQFF.

Here the CDR3 DNA reads TGCAGCGTTGCTGACAGGGGAAGTGAAAAACTGTTTTTT. It translates to CSVADRGSEKLFF. V gene TRBV29-1 combines with J gene TRBJ1-4, with 8 bases aligning to TRBD1. Germline lookup yields CDR1 SQVTM and CDR2 ANQGSEA. This CDR3 is 13 amino acids long. V was clipped by 4 bases and J by 7 bases; unmatched bases: 5. Full variable domain (outside the CDR3, taken from reference TRBV29-1 and TRBJ1-4): SAVISQKPSRDICQRGTSLTIQCQVDSQVTMMFWYRQQPGQSLTLIATANQGSEATYESGFVIDKFPISRPNLTFSTLTVSNMSPEDSSIYLCSVADRGSEKLFFGSGTQLSVL.

This chain uses TRBV7-9 with TRBJ1-5, with 10 bases matching TRBD1. This CDR3 is built from 16 residues. With 1 base clipped from V and 6 bases from J, the junction kept 6 bases outside the gene matches. The germline V gene encodes CDR1 SEHNR and CDR2 FQNEAQ (reference sequence). The CDR3 protein is CASSLVTGGAGQPQHF. The DNA of the CDR3 is TGTGCCAGCAGCTTAGTGACAGGGGGCGCGGGTCAGCCCCAGCATTTT.

The V gene is TRBV6-5, the J gene TRBJ2-3; TRBD2 aligns across 9 bases. The V gene end was trimmed by 10 bases and the J gene end by 6 bases; junction bases not matched to a gene: 8. CDR1 and CDR2 (germline): MNHEY, SVGAGI. The CDR3 consists of 13 residues. DNA for the CDR3: TGTGCCACCGGCGGGGGGGGCGGCGATACGCAGTATTTT. It yields the protein CATGGGGGDTQYF.

The rearrangement joins TRBV28 to TRBJ1-5; 9 nucleotides match TRBD1. The CDR3 is 18 residues long. Looked up from germline, CDR1 is MDHEN and CDR2 is SYDVKM. V lost 2 bases and J lost 2; bases outside the gene matches: 10. CDR3 sequence (DNA): TGTGCCAGCAGTTTACCGGGGGGGACAGGGATGGGCAATCAGCCCCAGCATTTT. Its translation: CASSLPGGTGMGNQPQHF. The full variable domain, completed using reference TRBV28 and TRBJ1-5, is DVKVTQSSRYLVKRTGEKVFLECVQDMDHENMFWYRQDPGLGLRLIYFSYDVKMKEKGDIPEGYSVSREKKERFSLILESASTNQTSMYLCASSLPGGTGMGNQPQHFGDGTRLSIL.

This chain connects TRBV10-3 to TRBJ1-5; D call uncertain. Germline loops: CDR1 ENHRY, CDR2 SYGVKD. V lost 4 bases and J 4 bases, leaving 8 bases between the germline ends. The CDR3 has 13 amino acids. CDR3 bases: TGTGCCATCAGTGGTTCTACTAATCAGCCCCAGCATTTT. Translating gives CAISGSTNQPQHF.

J is TRBJ1-1 and V is TRBV6-2 or TRBV6-3, with D uncertain. The germline gives CDR1 MNHEY, CDR2 SVGEGT. This CDR3 contains 15 residues. The germline V and J ends were trimmed by 0 bases and 4 bases, with 12 bases remaining between them. The CDR3 nucleotides are TGTGCCAGCAGTTACTCTCCTAGAGAGGGCACTGAAGCTTTCTTT. The encoded protein is CASSYSPREGTEAFF.

J is TRBJ2-2 and V is TRBV7-9; no definite D call. Germline V CDR1 and CDR2: SEHNR, FQNEAQ (reference sequence). The CDR3 spans 14 residues. Deletions cut 6 bases from V and 1 base from J, with 9 bases between. The DNA for the CDR3 is TGTGCCAGCAGGAGAAGTGAGAACACCGGGGAGCTGTTTTTT. Translated, it gives CASRRSENTGELFF.

The chain couples TRBV27 to TRBJ1-1, with D unresolved. The CDR3 extends over 16 amino acids. Germline V lookup: CDR1 MNHEY, CDR2 SMNVEV (reference sequence). V lost 0 bases, J lost 0 bases, and 11 bases lay in between. CDR3 sequence (DNA): TGTGCCAGCAGTTTATCTTTGGGGTCGATGAACACTGAAGCTTTCTTT. Translation: CASSLSLGSMNTEAFF.

J is TRBJ1-5 and V is TRBV19; TRBD1 aligns across 7 bases. Germline V gives CDR1 LNHDA, CDR2 SQIVND (reference sequence). The CDR3 totals 14 residues. Trimming took 7 bases from V and 2 from J; bases not matched to a gene: 5. In DNA, the CDR3 is TGTGCCAGTACTGGAACAGGGGGCAATCAGCCCCAGCATTTT. Translating it yields CASTGTGGNQPQHF.

The rearrangement joins TRBV9 to TRBJ2-1; D is unresolved. Trimming cost V 2 bases and J 5 bases, with 2 bases left between them. Per the germline V gene, CDR1 is SGDLS and CDR2 is YYNGEE. The CDR3 is 11 amino acids. CDR3 loop: CASSVHNEQFF. In DNA, the CDR3 is TGTGCCAGCAGCGTTCACAATGAGCAGTTCTTC. The full variable domain, in which reference TRBV9 and TRBJ2-1 provide the parts outside the CDR3, is DSGVTQTPKHLITATGQRVTLRCSPRSGDLSVYWYQQSLDQGLQFLIQYYNGEERAKGNILERFSAQQFPDLHSELNLSSLELGDSALYFCASSVHNEQFFGPGTRLTVL.

This clone was found a few times. The chain couples TRBV11-2 to TRBJ2-2; D not certain. Germline V gene data show CDR1 as SGHAT and CDR2 as FQNNGV. Trimming took off 3 bases at V and 0 bases at J, with 8 bases between the two ends. The CDR3 consists of 15 residues. Here the CDR3 reads CASSFVVANTGELFF. The CDR3 nucleotides are TGTGCCAGCAGCTTTGTGGTCGCGAACACCGGGGAGCTGTTTTTT.

The CDR3 sequence is CASSKGGGQPQHF. The DNA of the CDR3 is TGTGCCAGCAGCAAAGGGGGCGGTCAGCCCCAGCATTTT. This chain links TRBV12-3 or TRBV12-4 with TRBJ1-5, with TRBD1 matching over 7 bases. With 6 bases clipped from V and 6 bases from J, the junction kept 5 bases outside the gene matches. The CDR3 sequence is 13 residues long.